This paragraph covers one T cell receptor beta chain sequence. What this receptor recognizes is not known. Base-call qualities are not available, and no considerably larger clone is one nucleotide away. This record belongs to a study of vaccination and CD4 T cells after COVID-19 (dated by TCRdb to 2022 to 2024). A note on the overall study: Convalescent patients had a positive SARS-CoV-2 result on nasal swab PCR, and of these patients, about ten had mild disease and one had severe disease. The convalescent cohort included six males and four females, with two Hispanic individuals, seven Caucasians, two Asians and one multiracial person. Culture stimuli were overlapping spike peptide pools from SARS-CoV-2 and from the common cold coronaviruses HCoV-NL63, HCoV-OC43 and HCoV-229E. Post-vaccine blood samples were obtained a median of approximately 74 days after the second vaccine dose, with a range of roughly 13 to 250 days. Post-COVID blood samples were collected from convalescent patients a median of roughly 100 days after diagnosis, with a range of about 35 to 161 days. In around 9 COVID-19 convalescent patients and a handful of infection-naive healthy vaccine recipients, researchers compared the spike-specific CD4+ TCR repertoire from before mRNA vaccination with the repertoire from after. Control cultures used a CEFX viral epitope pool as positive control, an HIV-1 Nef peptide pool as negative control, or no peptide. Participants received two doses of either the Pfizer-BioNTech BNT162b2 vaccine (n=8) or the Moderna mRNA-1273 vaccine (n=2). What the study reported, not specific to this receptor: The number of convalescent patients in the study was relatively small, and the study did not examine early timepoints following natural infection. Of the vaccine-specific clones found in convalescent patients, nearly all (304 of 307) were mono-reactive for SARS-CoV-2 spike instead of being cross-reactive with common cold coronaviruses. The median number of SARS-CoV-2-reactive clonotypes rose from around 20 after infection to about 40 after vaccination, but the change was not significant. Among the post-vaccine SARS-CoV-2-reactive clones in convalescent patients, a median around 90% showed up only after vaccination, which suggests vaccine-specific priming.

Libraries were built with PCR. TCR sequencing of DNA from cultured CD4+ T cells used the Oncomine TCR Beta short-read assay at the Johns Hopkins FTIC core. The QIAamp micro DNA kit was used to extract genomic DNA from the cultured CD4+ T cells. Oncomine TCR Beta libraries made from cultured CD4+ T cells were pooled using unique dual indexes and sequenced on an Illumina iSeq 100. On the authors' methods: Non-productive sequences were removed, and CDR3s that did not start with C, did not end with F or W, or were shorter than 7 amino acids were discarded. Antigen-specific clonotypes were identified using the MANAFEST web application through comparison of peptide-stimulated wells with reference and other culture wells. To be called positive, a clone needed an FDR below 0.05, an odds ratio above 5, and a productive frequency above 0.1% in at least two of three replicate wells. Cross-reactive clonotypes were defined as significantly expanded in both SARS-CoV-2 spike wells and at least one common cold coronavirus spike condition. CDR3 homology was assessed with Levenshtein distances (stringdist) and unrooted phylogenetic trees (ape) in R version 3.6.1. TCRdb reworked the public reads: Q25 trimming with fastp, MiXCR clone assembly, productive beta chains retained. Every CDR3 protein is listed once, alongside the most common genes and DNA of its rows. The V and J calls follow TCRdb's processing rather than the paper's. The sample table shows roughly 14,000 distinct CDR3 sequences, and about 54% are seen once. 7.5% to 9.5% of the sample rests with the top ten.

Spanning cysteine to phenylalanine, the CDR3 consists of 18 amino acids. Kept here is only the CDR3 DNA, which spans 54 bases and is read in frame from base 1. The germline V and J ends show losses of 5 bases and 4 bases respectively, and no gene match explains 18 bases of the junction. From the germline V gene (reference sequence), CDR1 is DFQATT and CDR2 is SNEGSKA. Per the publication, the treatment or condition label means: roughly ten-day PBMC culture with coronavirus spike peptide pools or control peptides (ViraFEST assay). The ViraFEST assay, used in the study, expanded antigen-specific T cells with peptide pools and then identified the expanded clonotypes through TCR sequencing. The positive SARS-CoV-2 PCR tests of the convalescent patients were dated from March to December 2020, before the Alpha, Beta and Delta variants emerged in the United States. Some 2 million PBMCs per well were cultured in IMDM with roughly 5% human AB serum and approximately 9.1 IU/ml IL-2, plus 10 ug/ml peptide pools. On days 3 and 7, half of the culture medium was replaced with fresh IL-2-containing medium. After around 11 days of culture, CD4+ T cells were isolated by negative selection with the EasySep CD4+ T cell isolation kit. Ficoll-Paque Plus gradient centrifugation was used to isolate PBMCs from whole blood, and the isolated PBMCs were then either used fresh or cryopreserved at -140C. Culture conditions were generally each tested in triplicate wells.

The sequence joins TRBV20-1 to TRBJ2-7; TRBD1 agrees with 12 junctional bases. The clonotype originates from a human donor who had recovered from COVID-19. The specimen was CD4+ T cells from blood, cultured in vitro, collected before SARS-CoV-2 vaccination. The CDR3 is CSALSTGTGGAVRYEQYF. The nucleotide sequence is TGCAGTGCTCTAAGCACCGGGACAGGGGGCGCGGTGAGATACGAGCAGTACTTC.